The present T cell receptor (beta chain) was sequenced within a study of shared clonotypes between healthy human individuals. Germline V lookup: CDR1 MDHEN, CDR2 SYDVKM. The CDR3 sequence is 17 residues long. The V segment lost 4 bases and the J segment 1 base; nucleotides outside the gene matches: 5. Every subset's genomic DNA went evenly onto several immunoSEQ plates. The data were produced by immunoSEQ multiplex PCR, yet TCRdb's version contains in-frame clones alone and is incomplete. The sample holds some 2,100,000 clones, roughly 91% seen once. General study findings and limits: With few donors, the genetic and exposure-history diversity represented was limited.

Comments on this clone: Its target is not known.

CD45RO negativity and positive selection for CCR7 defined naive CD8 cells, a population that excluded terminally differentiated effector memory CD45RA+ cells. J is TRBJ2-1 and V is TRBV28; 12 nucleotides align to TRBD2. The sequenced material came from naive CD8+ T cells from PBMCs. The sequence was collected from a man aged 18 to 29 in good health. Some clones in this sample may be carry-over from other donors' samples. DNA for the CDR3: TGTGCCAGCAGTTCGAGACTAGCGGGAGCATCCTACAATGAGCAGTTCTTC. Translating it yields CASSSRLAGASYNEQFF.